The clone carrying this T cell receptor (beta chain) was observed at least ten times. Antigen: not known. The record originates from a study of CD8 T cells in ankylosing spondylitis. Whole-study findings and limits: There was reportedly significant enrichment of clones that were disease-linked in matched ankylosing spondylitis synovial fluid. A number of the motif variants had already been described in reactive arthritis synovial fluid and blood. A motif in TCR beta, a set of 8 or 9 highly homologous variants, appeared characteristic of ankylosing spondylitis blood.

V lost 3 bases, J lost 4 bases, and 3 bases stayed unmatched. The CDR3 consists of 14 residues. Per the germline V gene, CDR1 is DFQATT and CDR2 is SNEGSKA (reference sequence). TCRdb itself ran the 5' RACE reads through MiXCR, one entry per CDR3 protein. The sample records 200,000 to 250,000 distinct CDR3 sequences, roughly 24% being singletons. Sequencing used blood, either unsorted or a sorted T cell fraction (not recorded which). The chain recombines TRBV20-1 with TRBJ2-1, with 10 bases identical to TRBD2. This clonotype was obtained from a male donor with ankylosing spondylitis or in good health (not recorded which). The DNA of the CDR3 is TGCAGTGCTAGTCCGGGACTAGCGTACAATGAGCAGTTCTTC. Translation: CSASPGLAYNEQFF.